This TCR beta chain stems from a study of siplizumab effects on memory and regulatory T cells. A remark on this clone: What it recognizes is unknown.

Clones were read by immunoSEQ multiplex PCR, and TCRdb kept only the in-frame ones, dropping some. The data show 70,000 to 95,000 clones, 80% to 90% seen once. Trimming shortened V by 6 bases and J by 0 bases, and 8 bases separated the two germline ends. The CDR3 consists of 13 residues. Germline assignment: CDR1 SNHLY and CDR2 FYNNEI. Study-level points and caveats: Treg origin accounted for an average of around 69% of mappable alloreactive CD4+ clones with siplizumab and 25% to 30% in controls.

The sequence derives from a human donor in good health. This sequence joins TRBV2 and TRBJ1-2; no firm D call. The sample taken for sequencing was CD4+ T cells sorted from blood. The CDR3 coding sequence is TGTGCCAGCAGCGAGGGCTCTAACTATGGCTACACCTTC. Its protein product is CASSEGSNYGYTF.